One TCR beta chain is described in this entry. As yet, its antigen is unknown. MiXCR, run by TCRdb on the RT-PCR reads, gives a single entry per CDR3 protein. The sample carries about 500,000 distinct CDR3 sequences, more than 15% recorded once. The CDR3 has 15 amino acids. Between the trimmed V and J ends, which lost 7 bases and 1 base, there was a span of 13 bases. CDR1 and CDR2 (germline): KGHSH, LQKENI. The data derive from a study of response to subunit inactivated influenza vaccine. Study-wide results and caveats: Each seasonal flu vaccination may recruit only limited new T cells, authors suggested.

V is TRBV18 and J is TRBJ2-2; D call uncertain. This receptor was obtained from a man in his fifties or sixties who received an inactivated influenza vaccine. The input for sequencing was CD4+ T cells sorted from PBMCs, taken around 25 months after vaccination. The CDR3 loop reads CASYRPTENTGELFF. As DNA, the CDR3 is TGTGCCAGCTACCGGCCTACAGAGAACACCGGGGAGCTGTTTTTT.